The 12 T cell receptor beta chains given below trace back to one sample, sequenced in a study of patients and donors after allogeneic stem cell transplantation. In TCRdb, the RT-PCR reads were re-called with MiXCR into one record per CDR3 protein. This table has 65,000 to 80,000 distinct CDR3 sequences, around a quarter appearing once. Sequencing input: blood, either unsorted or a sorted T cell fraction (not recorded which). Receptors were obtained from a human donor who was either an allogeneic HSCT recipient or a stem cell or donor lymphocyte infusion donor (not recorded which). It is not recorded whose cells these are; they may come from a transplant donor.

The rearrangement uses TRBV6-5 and TRBJ2-1; TRBD2 aligns across 9 bases. Per the germline V gene, CDR1 is MNHEY and CDR2 is SVGAGI. V shed 6 bases and J 5 bases; nucleotides not matched to a gene: 8. The CDR3 loop spans 15 amino acids. The CDR3 DNA follows: TGTGCCAGCAGCCCTATAGCGGGGGAGAACAATGAGCAGTTCTTC. It translates to CASSPIAGENNEQFF.

V usage is TRBV15 and J usage is TRBJ2-1; TRBD1 agrees at 7 bases. J lost 6 bases, V lost 5 bases, and 10 bases had no gene match. The germline gives CDR1 LNHNV, CDR2 YYDKDF (reference sequence). The CDR3 length is 15 residues. The CDR3 DNA is TGTGCCACCAGCGGGGGACAGCTCAAGGGCAATGAGCAGTTCTTC. It yields the protein CATSGGQLKGNEQFF.

The chain uses TRBV6-5 and TRBJ1-2; tentatively, D is TRBD1 (5 bases). CDR1 and CDR2 from the germline V gene are MNHEY and SVGAGI. The CDR3 spans 15 residues. The V gene lost 2 bases and the J gene lost 2 bases, with 12 bases spanning the gap. The CDR3, as DNA: TGTGCCAGCAGTTACAGAGGGGCGCCGAACTATGGCTACACCTTC. This codes for CASSYRGAPNYGYTF.

A few counts support this clonotype. V usage is TRBV27 and J usage is TRBJ1-1, with D unresolved. CDR1 MNHEY and CDR2 SMNVEV come from the germline V gene (reference sequence). Trimming took 6 bases from V and 6 from J, leaving 11 bases between them. The CDR3 sequence is 12 residues long. The CDR3 DNA reads as TGTGCCAGCAGCTCTTTTTGGGCTGAAGCTTTCTTT. This sequence encodes CASSSFWAEAFF.

The chain joins TRBV7-9 to TRBJ1-6, with TRBD1 as a possible D gene (5 bases). This CDR3 contains 14 residues. Between the trimmed V and J ends, which lost 6 bases and 7 bases, there was a span of 13 bases. Germline assignment: CDR1 SEHNR and CDR2 FQNEAQ (reference sequence). CDR3 sequence reads: CASRFDSRNSPLHF. The CDR3 DNA is TGTGCCAGCAGGTTTGACAGCCGGAATTCACCCCTCCACTTT.

With regard to this clonotype: A read error may account for a junction end that differs from germline. The chain employs TRBV7-6 and TRBJ2-1; 13 nucleotides match TRBD2. Germline V gives CDR1 SGHVS, CDR2 FNYEAQ. The CDR3 is made up of 17 amino acids. The CDR3 nucleotides read TGTGCCAGCAGCTTAGGTCTACCGGGACTAGCGGGGTGGGGCCCAATCTTC. Translation: CASSLGLPGLAGWGPIF.

This chain links TRBV29-1 with TRBJ2-3; 7 positions agree with TRBD1. Trimming cost V 6 bases and J 2 bases; bases outside gene matches: 8. In germline, CDR1 is SQVTM, CDR2 ANQGSEA. The CDR3 loop spans 14 amino acids. The CDR3: CSVTGPTYTDTQYF. DNA for the CDR3: TGCAGCGTGACAGGGCCGACTTACACAGATACGCAGTATTTT.

V gene TRBV12-3 or TRBV12-4 combines with J gene TRBJ2-7, with no clear D. The CDR3 runs to 15 residues. The V end lost 7 bases, the J end lost 3 bases, and 19 bases lay between the germline ends. The CDR3 reads CASTPGGRFGYEQYF. CDR3 DNA sequence: TGTGCCAGCACCCCAGGCGGCAGATTTGGCTACGAGCAGTACTTC.

Of note for this clonotype: Relative to the germline gene, one junction end is altered; a read error may explain this. V gene TRBV27 combines with J gene TRBJ2-5, with D perhaps matching TRBD1 or TRBD2 (6 bases each). This CDR3 region has 13 residues. The germline CDR1 and CDR2 sequences are MNHEY and SMNVEV (reference sequence). The CDR3 spells CAGRGLVQETQYF. CDR3 nucleotide sequence: TGTGCCGGCAGGGGACTGGTCCAAGAGACCCAGTACTTC.

Many counts were recorded for this clonotype. V usage is TRBV11-3 and J usage is TRBJ1-1; maybe TRBD1 (5 bases). The V gene lost 8 bases and the J gene lost 8 bases, with 12 bases spanning the gap. CDR1 SGHNT and CDR2 YENEEA come from the germline V gene. The CDR3 is made up of 11 amino acids. The CDR3 nucleotides read TGTGCCAGCTCTGCCCGGGACGAAGCTTTCTTT. Translated: CASSARDEAFF.

The chain recombines TRBV20-1 with TRBJ1-1, with a possible D match to TRBD1 (6 bases). V gave up 6 bases and J gave up 6 bases, with 11 bases separating them. Germline CDR1 reads DFQATT; CDR2 reads SNEGSKA (reference sequence). The CDR3 runs to 11 residues. In DNA, the CDR3 is TGCAGTGCCCCGGGGGGCGCTGAAGCTTTCTTT. The encoded protein is CSAPGGAEAFF.

This clonotype was picked up many times. The chain links TRBV5-1 to TRBJ1-1, with D perhaps TRBD1 (5 bases). V was shortened by 3 bases and J by 2 bases, with 8 bases between the two germline ends. CDR3 length: 13 residues. Germline V gives CDR1 SGHRS, CDR2 YFSETQ. CDR3 in amino acids: CASSWGFNTEAFF. For the CDR3, the DNA is TGCGCCAGCAGCTGGGGCTTCAACACTGAAGCTTTCTTT.